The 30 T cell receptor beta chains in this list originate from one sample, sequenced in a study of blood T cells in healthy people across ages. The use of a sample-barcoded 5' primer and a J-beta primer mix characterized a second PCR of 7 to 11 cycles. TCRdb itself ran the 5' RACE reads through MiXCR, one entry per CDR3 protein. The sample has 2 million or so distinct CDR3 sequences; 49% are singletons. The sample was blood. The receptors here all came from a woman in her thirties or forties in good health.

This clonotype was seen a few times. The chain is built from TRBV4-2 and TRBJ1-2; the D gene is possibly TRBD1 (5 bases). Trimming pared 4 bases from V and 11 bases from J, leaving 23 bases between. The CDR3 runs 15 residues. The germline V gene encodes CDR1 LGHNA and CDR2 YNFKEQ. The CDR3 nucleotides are TGTGCCAGCAGCCTTCTCACCCCTCAGGGCGGAGGGTACACCTTC. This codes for CASSLLTPQGGGYTF.

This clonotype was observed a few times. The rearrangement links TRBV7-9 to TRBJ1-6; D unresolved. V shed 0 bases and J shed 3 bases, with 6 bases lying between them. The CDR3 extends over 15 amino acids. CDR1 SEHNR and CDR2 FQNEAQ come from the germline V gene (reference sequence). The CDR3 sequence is CASSLATGYNSPLHF. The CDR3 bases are TGTGCCAGCAGCTTAGCGACGGGCTATAATTCACCCCTCCACTTT.

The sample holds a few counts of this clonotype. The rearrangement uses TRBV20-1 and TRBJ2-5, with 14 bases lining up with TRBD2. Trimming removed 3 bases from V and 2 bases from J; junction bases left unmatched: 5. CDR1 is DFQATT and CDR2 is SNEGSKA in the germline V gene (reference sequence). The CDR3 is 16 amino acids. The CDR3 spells CSARPGLAGVQETQYF. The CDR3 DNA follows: TGCAGTGCTAGGCCGGGACTAGCGGGGGTTCAAGAGACCCAGTACTTC.

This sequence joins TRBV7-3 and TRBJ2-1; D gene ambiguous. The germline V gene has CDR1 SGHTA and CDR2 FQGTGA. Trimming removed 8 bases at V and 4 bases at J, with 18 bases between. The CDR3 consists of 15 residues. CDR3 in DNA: TGTGCCAGCTCTATCGCAGGCAGAGAATACAATGAGCAGTTCTTC. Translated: CASSIAGREYNEQFF.

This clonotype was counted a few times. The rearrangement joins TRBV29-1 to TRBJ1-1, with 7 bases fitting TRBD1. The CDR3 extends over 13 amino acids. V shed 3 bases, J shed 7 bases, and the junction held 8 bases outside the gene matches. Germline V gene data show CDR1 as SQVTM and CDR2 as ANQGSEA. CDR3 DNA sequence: TGCAGCGTTGATTCAGGGGGTAGGTTTGAAGCTTTCTTT. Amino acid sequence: CSVDSGGRFEAFF.

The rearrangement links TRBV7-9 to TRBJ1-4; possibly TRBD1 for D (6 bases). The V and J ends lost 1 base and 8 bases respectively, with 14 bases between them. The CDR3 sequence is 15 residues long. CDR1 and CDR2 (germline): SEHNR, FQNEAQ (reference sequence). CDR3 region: CASSLGSGDLEKLFF. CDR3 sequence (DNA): TGTGCCAGCAGCTTAGGATCAGGGGATCTGGAAAAACTGTTTTTT.

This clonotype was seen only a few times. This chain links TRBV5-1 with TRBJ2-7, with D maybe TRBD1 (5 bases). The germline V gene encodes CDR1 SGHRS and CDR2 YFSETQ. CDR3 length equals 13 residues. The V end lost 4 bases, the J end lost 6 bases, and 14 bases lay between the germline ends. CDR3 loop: CASSVDSPGEQYF. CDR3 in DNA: TGCGCCAGCAGCGTTGACAGCCCGGGCGAGCAGTACTTC. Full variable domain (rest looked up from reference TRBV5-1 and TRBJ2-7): KAGVTQTPRYLIKTRGQQVTLSCSPISGHRSVSWYQQTPGQGLQFLFEYFSETQRNKGNFPGRFSGRQFSNSRSEMNVSTLELGDSALYLCASSVDSPGEQYFGPGTRLTVT.

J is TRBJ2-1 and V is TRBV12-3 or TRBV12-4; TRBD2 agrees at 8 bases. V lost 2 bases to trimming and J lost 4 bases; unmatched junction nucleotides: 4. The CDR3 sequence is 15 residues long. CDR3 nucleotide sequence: TGTGCCAGCAGTTTACCGGGGGGGCGATACAATGAGCAGTTCTTC. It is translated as CASSLPGGRYNEQFF.

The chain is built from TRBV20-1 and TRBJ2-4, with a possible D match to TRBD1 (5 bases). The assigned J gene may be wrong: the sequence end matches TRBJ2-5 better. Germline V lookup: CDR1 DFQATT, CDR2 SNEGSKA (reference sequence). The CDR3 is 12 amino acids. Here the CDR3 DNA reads TGCAGTGCTAAGGGGCGTCAAGAGACCCAGTACTTC. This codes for CSAKGRQETQYF.

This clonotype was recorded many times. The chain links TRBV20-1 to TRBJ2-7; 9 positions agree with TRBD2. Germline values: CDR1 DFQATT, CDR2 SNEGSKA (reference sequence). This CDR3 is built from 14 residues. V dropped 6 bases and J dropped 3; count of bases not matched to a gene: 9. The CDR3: CSATLAGPLYEQYF. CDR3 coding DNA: TGCAGTGCAACTCTAGCGGGGCCCCTCTACGAGCAGTACTTC.

CDR3 DNA: TGTGCCAGCAGCTTAGAGGGACTAGCGACAGATACGCAGTATTTT. Protein: CASSLEGLATDTQYF. The chain couples TRBV7-2 to TRBJ2-3, with 10 nucleotides matching TRBD2. This CDR3 spans 15 amino acids. CDR1 SGHTA and CDR2 FQGNSA come from the germline V gene. V was clipped by 1 base and J by 3 bases; unmatched bases: 1.

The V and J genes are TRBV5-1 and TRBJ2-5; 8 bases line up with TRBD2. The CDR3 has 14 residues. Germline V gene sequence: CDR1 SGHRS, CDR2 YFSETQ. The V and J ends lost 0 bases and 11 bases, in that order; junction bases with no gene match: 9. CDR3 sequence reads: CASSLGGLADEQYF. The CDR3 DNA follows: TGCGCCAGCAGCTTGGGAGGACTAGCCGATGAGCAGTACTTC.

CDR3 DNA: TGTGCCAGCAGTTACTCCCGAGGTAGCGGGGCCACAGATACGCAGTATTTT. Translating gives CASSYSRGSGATDTQYF. The chain has TRBV6-5 and TRBJ2-3, with 8 bases matching TRBD2. The CDR3 extends over 17 amino acids. Germline V gene lookup returns CDR1 MNHEY and CDR2 SVGAGI. J gave up 2 bases and V 0 bases, and 7 bases lay outside the gene matches.

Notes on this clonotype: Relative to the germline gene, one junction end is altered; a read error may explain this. The CDR3 loop reads CSGRTQGGLETLYF. CDR3 DNA sequence: TGCAGCGGTAGGACTCAGGGCGGCCTAGAGACCCTGTACTTC. The chain carries TRBV29-1 and TRBJ2-5; either TRBD1 or TRBD2 may fit D (5 bases each). This CDR3 region has 14 residues. The germline V gene encodes CDR1 SQVTM and CDR2 ANQGSEA.

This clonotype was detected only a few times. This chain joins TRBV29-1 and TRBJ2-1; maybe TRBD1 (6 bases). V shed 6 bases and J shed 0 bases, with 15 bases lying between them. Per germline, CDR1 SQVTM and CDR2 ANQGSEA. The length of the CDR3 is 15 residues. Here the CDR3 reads CSVGGQMSSYNEQFF. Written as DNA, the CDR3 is TGCAGCGTCGGAGGACAGATGAGCTCCTACAATGAGCAGTTCTTC.

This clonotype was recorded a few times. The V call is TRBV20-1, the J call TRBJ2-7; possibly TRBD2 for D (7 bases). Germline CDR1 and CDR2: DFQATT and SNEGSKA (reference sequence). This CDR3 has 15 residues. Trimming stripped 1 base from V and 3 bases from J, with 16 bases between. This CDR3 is CSARVAQGGRYEQYF. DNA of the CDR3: TGCAGTGCTAGAGTCGCACAGGGAGGGCGCTACGAGCAGTACTTC.

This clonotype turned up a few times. The CDR3 nucleotides are TGTGCCAGCAGTGGATTCTCAGGGGTTGGAGAGACCCAGTACTTC. Protein product: CASSGFSGVGETQYF. The chain couples TRBV6-1 to TRBJ2-5; a weak D match, TRBD1 (6 bases). The CDR3 is made up of 15 amino acids. Trimming removed 4 bases from V and 4 bases from J, with 16 bases in between. In germline, CDR1 is MNHNS, CDR2 SASEGT.

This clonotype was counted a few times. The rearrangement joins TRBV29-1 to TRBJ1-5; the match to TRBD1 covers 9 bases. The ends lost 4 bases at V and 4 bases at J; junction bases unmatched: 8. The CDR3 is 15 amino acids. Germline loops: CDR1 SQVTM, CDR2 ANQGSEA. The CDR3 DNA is TGCAGCGTTGGGGTGACAGGGGGAGAAAATCAGCCCCAGCATTTT. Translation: CSVGVTGGENQPQHF.

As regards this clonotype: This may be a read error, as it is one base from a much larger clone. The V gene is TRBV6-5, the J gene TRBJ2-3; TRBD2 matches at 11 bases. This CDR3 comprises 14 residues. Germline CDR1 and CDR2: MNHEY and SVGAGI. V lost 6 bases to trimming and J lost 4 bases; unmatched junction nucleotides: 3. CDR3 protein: CASRFSGGADTQYF. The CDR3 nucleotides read TGTGCCAGCAGATTTAGCGGGGGGGCAGATACGCAGTATTTT.

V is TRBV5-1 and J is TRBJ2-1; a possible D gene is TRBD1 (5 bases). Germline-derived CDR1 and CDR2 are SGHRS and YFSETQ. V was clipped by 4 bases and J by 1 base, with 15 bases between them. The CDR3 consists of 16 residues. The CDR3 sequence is CASSVTAGGSYNEQFF. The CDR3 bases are TGCGCCAGCAGCGTGACAGCCGGTGGATCCTACAATGAGCAGTTCTTC. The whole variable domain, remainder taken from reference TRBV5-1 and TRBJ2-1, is KAGVTQTPRYLIKTRGQQVTLSCSPISGHRSVSWYQQTPGQGLQFLFEYFSETQRNKGNFPGRFSGRQFSNSRSEMNVSTLELGDSALYLCASSVTAGGSYNEQFFGPGTRLTVL.

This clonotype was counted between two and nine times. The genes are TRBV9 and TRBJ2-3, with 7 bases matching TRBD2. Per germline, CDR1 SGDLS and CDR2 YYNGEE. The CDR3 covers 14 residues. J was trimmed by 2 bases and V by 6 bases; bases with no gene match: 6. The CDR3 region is CASTREGYTDTQYF. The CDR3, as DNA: TGTGCCAGCACTAGGGAGGGATACACAGATACGCAGTATTTT. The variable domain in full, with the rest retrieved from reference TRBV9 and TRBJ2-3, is DSGVTQTPKHLITATGQRVTLRCSPRSGDLSVYWYQQSLDQGLQFLIQYYNGEERAKGNILERFSAQQFPDLHSELNLSSLELGDSALYFCASTREGYTDTQYFGPGTRLTVL.

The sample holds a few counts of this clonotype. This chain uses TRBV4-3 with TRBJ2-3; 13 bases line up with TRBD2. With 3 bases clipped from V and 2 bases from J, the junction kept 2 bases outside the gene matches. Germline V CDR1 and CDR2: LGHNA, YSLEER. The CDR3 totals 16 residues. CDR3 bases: TGCGCCAGCAGCCAGGGACTAGCGGGACTCACAGATACGCAGTATTTT. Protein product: CASSQGLAGLTDTQYF.

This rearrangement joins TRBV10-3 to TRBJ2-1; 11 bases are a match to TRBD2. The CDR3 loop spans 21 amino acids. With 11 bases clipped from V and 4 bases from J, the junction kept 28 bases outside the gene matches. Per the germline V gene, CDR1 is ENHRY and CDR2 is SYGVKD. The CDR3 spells CAPTSHRGFSGGACEYNEQFF. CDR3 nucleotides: TGTGCCCCGACATCCCACCGGGGGTTTAGCGGGGGGGCGTGTGAGTACAATGAGCAGTTCTTC.

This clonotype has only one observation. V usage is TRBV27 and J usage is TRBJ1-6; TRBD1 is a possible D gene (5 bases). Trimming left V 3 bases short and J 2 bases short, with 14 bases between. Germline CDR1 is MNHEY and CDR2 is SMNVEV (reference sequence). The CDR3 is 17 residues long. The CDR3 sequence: CASSFDTGRAYNSPLHF. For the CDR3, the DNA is TGTGCCAGCAGTTTTGACACAGGCCGGGCCTATAATTCACCCCTCCACTTT.

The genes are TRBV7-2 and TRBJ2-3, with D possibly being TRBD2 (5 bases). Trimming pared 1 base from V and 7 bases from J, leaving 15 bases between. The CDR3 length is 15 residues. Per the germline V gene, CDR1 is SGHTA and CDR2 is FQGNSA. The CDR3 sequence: CASSLGLASTYTQYF. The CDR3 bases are TGTGCCAGCAGCTTAGGGCTAGCTAGTACATATACGCAGTATTTT.

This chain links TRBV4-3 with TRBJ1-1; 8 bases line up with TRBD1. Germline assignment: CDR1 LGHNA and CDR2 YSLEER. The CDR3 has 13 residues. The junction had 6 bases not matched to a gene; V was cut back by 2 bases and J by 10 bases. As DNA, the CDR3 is TGCGCCAGCAGCCAAATTGGCAGGGGGCGAGCTTTCTTT. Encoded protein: CASSQIGRGRAFF.

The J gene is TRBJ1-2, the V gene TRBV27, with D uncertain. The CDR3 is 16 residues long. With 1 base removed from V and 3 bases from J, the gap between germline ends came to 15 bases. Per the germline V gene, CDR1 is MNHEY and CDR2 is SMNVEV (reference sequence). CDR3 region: CASSLYMSDFYYGYTF. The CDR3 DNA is TGTGCCAGCAGTTTATATATGTCGGATTTTTACTATGGCTACACCTTC.

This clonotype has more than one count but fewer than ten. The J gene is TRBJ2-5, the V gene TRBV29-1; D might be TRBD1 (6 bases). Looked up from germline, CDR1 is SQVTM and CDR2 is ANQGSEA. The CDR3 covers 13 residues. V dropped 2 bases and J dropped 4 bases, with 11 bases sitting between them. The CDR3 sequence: CSVESQGLETQYF. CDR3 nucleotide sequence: TGCAGCGTTGAATCACAGGGTTTAGAGACCCAGTACTTC.

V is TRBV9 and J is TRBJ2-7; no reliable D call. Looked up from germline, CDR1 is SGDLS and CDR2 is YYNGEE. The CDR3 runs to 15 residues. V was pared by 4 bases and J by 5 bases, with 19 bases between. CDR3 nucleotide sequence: TGTGCCAGCAGCCCCCGCGCAGGAAGGAAACACGAGCAGTACTTC. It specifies CASSPRAGRKHEQYF.

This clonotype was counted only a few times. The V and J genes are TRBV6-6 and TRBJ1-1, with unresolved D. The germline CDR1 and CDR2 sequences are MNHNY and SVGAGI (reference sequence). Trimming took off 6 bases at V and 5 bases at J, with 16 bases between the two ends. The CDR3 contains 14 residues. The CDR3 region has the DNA TGTGCCAGCAGCCGGGCGGGTGCGGAGACTGAAGCTTTCTTT. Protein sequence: CASSRAGAETEAFF.